This T cell receptor (beta chain) was recovered during a study of CD4 T cells in relation to SARS-CoV-2 and coronaviruses. Whole-study context: After 10 days of antigen culture, PBMC TCR beta CDR3s were sequenced.

Remarks on this clone: Its antigen is as yet unknown.

CD4+ T cells from unexposed donors were obtained before the COVID-19 pandemic (2011-2018). The cells were cultured for less than twelve days before CD4+ T cells were isolated. Each well had about 2.1 million PBMCs in 5% human AB serum with IL-2. Trimming removed 1 base from V and 8 bases from J; junction bases left unmatched: 9. There are 14 residues in the CDR3. Germline-derived CDR1 and CDR2 are SGHKS and YYEKEE (reference sequence). The study, taken as a whole, reports: Around 60% of donors had memory CD4+ clonotypes crossrecognizing SARS-CoV-2 and common cold coronavirus spike.

The assay was immunoSEQ multiplex PCR, and TCRdb's table has in-frame clones only and misses some. This table holds 25,000 to 35,000 clones, about three quarters found once. The origin of this receptor is a human donor in good health. Sequencing was done on a sample of CD4+ T cells from PBMCs, cultured in vitro. The chain joins TRBV5-5 to TRBJ2-7; 7 bases map to TRBD1. The CDR3 protein is CASSLRQGITKQYF. The DNA of the CDR3 is TGTGCCAGCAGCTTGCGACAGGGCATTACAAAGCAGTACTTC.